The 25 T cell receptor beta chains below all came from one sample that was sequenced in a study of blood T cell repertoires in COVID-19. The table came from immunoSEQ multiplex PCR; TCRdb's copy has only in-frame clones and leaves some out. This table holds about 120,000 clones, about 87% found once. The sequencing input was peripheral blood. All receptors derive from a woman in her 70s with acute or convalescent COVID-19.

This clone has only a few counts. This chain uses TRBV10-2 with TRBJ1-1; weak D call: TRBD1 (5 bases). Germline CDR1 is WSHSY and CDR2 is SAAADI. The V and J ends lost 7 bases and 1 base respectively, with 10 bases between them. The CDR3 sequence is 13 residues long. CDR3: CASTGDRNTEAFF. The CDR3 DNA reads as TGCGCCAGCACCGGAGACAGGAACACTGAAGCTTTCTTT.

This sequence joins TRBV9 and TRBJ2-1; 8 bases fit TRBD1. Trimming at V came to 4 bases and at J to 0 bases, leaving 3 bases not matched to a gene. The CDR3 is 15 residues long. Germline V gene sequence: CDR1 SGDLS, CDR2 YYNGEE. The CDR3 spells CASSPGTGSYNEQFF. In DNA, the CDR3 is TGTGCCAGCAGCCCAGGGACAGGCTCCTACAATGAGCAGTTCTTC.

The chain recombines TRBV6-2 or TRBV6-3 with TRBJ2-3, with 11 bases that match TRBD2. Germline CDR1 and CDR2: MNHEY and SVGEGT. The CDR3 covers 16 residues. The V segment lost 2 bases and the J segment 2 bases; nucleotides outside the gene matches: 3. The CDR3 DNA reads as TGTGCCAGCAGTTACACTAGCGGGAGCCTCACAGATACGCAGTATTTT. Protein sequence: CASSYTSGSLTDTQYF.

This rearrangement joins TRBV10-1 to TRBJ1-4; TRBD1 aligns across 9 bases. CDR1 is WNHNN and CDR2 is SYGVQD in the germline V gene (reference sequence). This CDR3 region has 14 residues. Trimming at V came to 4 bases and at J to 8 bases, leaving 5 bases not matched to a gene. CDR3 amino acids: CASSAGQGREKLFF. Written as DNA, the CDR3 is TGCGCCAGCAGTGCCGGACAGGGGAGGGAAAAACTGTTTTTT.

The chain is built from TRBV28 and TRBJ2-7; D perhaps matches TRBD2 (7 bases). Germline loops: CDR1 MDHEN, CDR2 SYDVKM. The V end was cut by 7 bases, the J end by 3 bases, with 13 bases between. This CDR3 has 13 residues. CDR3 in amino acids: CASTRGAYYEQYF. CDR3 in DNA: TGTGCCAGCACCCGGGGGGCTTACTACGAGCAGTACTTC.

This sequence joins TRBV19 and TRBJ2-2, with 9 bases fitting TRBD2. The germline gives CDR1 LNHDA, CDR2 SQIVND (reference sequence). With 3 bases clipped from V and 6 bases from J, the junction kept 5 bases outside the gene matches. The CDR3 spans 15 residues. This chain's CDR3 is CASSIGGGAAGELFF. In nucleotides, the CDR3 is TGTGCCAGTAGTATCGGCGGGGGGGCCGCCGGGGAGCTGTTTTTT. The variable domain in full, with the rest retrieved from reference TRBV19 and TRBJ2-2, is DGGITQSPKYLFRKEGQNVTLSCEQNLNHDAMYWYRQDPGQGLRLIYYSQIVNDFQKGDIAEGYSVSREKKESFPLTVTSAQKNPTAFYLCASSIGGGAAGELFFGEGSRLTVL.

This chain links TRBV7-9 with TRBJ1-2; D remains unclear. Germline values: CDR1 SEHNR, CDR2 FQNEAQ (reference sequence). V lost 7 bases to trimming and J lost 7 bases, with 19 bases between them. The CDR3 loop spans 14 amino acids. CDR3 nucleotides: TGTGCCAGCACCCCAGGTATTGGGGAGGTTGGCTACACCTTC. It specifies CASTPGIGEVGYTF.

The chain employs TRBV6-5 and TRBJ2-1; no definite D call. Trimming shortened V by 8 bases and J by 0 bases, and 14 bases separated the two germline ends. Germline V lookup: CDR1 MNHEY, CDR2 SVGAGI. The CDR3 runs 15 residues. The CDR3 DNA follows: TGTGCCAGCTCGCTAAGGTCTAGCTCCTACAATGAGCAGTTCTTC. It translates to CASSLRSSSYNEQFF.

The chain employs TRBV4-1 and TRBJ2-3; D might be TRBD1 (6 bases). Trimming shortened V by 2 bases and J by 0 bases, and 9 bases separated the two germline ends. Germline loops: CDR1 MGHRA, CDR2 YSYEKL. The CDR3 contains 15 residues. CDR3 loop: CASSQTGHSTDTQYF. The CDR3 nucleotides are TGCGCCAGCAGCCAAACGGGACATAGCACAGATACGCAGTATTTT.

V is TRBV27 and J is TRBJ2-2, with 9 bases lining up with TRBD2. The V gene's germline CDR1 is MNHEY and CDR2 SMNVEV (reference sequence). V trimming: 3 bases; J trimming: 4 bases; junction bases outside the gene matches: 9. This CDR3 contains 17 residues. The CDR3 bases are TGTGCCAGCAGTTTTTCCGGGGCGGGGGGGCCCACCGGGGAGCTGTTTTTT. Protein: CASSFSGAGGPTGELFF.

CDR3 in DNA: TGCGCCAGCAGCTCGGGACAGCCCCAAGAGACCCAGTACTTC. It translates to CASSSGQPQETQYF. The chain is built from TRBV5-1 and TRBJ2-5, with 7 nucleotides matching TRBD1. Per germline, CDR1 SGHRS and CDR2 YFSETQ. V lost 3 bases to trimming and J lost 1 base; unmatched junction nucleotides: 3. CDR3 length: 14 residues.

The V gene is TRBV11-2, the J gene TRBJ1-1; perhaps TRBD1 as D (5 bases). This CDR3 region has 13 residues. V lost 5 bases to trimming and J lost 2 bases, with 9 bases between them. Germline values: CDR1 SGHAT, CDR2 FQNNGV. Here the CDR3 DNA reads TGTGCCAGCAGCCGGGGGGTTAACACTGAAGCTTTCTTT. Protein: CASSRGVNTEAFF.

The V gene is TRBV7-3, the J gene TRBJ2-3; TRBD2 is a possible D gene (5 bases). The germline V gene encodes CDR1 SGHTA and CDR2 FQGTGA. There are 15 residues in the CDR3. The ends were cut back, 3 bases at V and 3 bases at J, with 13 bases in the middle. The CDR3 DNA sequence: TGTGCCAGCAGCTTGCTCGGACTTGCGACAGATACGCAGTATTTT. Translating gives CASSLLGLATDTQYF.

CDR3 protein: CASSFPGTAGNTIYF. In nucleotides, the CDR3 is TGTGCCAGCAGCTTTCCCGGGACAGCTGGAAACACCATATATTTT. This chain connects TRBV5-4 to TRBJ1-3; 7 bases fit TRBD1. Germline lookup yields CDR1 SGHNT and CDR2 YYREEE (reference sequence). V was clipped by 2 bases and J by 2 bases; unmatched bases: 4. CDR3 size: 15 residues.

The gene calls are TRBV7-9 and TRBJ1-1; 9 bases agree with TRBD1. CDR3 length equals 15 residues. Germline V gene sequence: CDR1 SEHNR, CDR2 FQNEAQ (reference sequence). The V gene end was trimmed by 1 base and the J gene end by 5 bases; junction bases not matched to a gene: 5. CDR3 protein: CASSLVRTGETEAFF. As DNA, the CDR3 is TGTGCCAGCAGCTTAGTTCGGACAGGGGAAACTGAAGCTTTCTTT. Based on the CDR3 plus reference TRBV7-9 and TRBJ1-1, the full variable domain is DTGVSQNPRHKITKRGQNVTFRCDPISEHNRLYWYRQTLGQGPEFLTYFQNEAQLEKSRLLSDRFSAERPKGSFSTLEIQRTEQGDSAMYLCASSLVRTGETEAFFGQGTRLTVV.

This sequence joins TRBV5-5 and TRBJ1-1, with TRBD1 matching over 9 bases. Germline CDR1 is SGHKS and CDR2 is YYEKEE (reference sequence). The J segment lost 0 bases and the V segment lost 5 bases, leaving 2 bases of the junction unmatched. CDR3 size: 14 residues. The CDR3 spells CASSWDRVNTEAFF. CDR3 DNA: TGTGCCAGCAGTTGGGACAGGGTGAACACTGAAGCTTTCTTT.

The chain joins TRBV5-1 to TRBJ2-3, with 9 bases matching TRBD1. Germline V gene lookup returns CDR1 SGHRS and CDR2 YFSETQ. The CDR3 runs 14 residues. V was pared by 3 bases and J by 6 bases, with 5 bases of the junction left unmatched. The CDR3 coding sequence is TGCGCCAGCAGCTGGGGGGGACAGGGCGATACGCAGTATTTT. Its protein product is CASSWGGQGDTQYF. The entire variable domain, with the rest obtained from reference TRBV5-1 and TRBJ2-3, is as follows: KAGVTQTPRYLIKTRGQQVTLSCSPISGHRSVSWYQQTPGQGLQFLFEYFSETQRNKGNFPGRFSGRQFSNSRSEMNVSTLELGDSALYLCASSWGGQGDTQYFGPGTRLTVL.

This chain joins TRBV5-1 and TRBJ2-1, with 8 bases identical to TRBD1. V lost 0 bases, J lost 8 bases, and 13 bases stayed unmatched. This CDR3 spans 17 amino acids. CDR1 and CDR2 (germline): SGHRS, YFSETQ. CDR3 amino acids: CASSLGIGTGGFDEQFF. The CDR3, as DNA: TGCGCCAGCAGCTTGGGAATCGGGACAGGTGGTTTCGATGAGCAGTTCTTC. Combining the CDR3 with reference TRBV5-1 and TRBJ2-1 gives the whole variable domain KAGVTQTPRYLIKTRGQQVTLSCSPISGHRSVSWYQQTPGQGLQFLFEYFSETQRNKGNFPGRFSGRQFSNSRSEMNVSTLELGDSALYLCASSLGIGTGGFDEQFFGPGTRLTVL.

The rearrangement links TRBV5-6 to TRBJ2-7; D may be TRBD1 (5 bases). CDR1 is SGHDT, CDR2 YYEEEE, per germline. V lost 4 bases, J lost 4 bases, and 21 bases lay in between. This CDR3 contains 16 residues. Here the CDR3 reads CASSEATGYDGYEQYF. DNA of the CDR3: TGTGCCAGCAGCGAAGCAACAGGTTACGACGGTTACGAGCAGTACTTC. Based on the CDR3 plus reference TRBV5-6 and TRBJ2-7, the full variable domain is DAGVTQSPTHLIKTRGQQVTLRCSPKSGHDTVSWYQQALGQGPQFIFQYYEEEERQRGNFPDRFSGHQFPNYSSELNVNALLLGDSALYLCASSEATGYDGYEQYFGPGTRLTVT.

This chain uses TRBV24-1 with TRBJ2-5; D may be TRBD1 (6 bases). Germline-derived CDR1 and CDR2 are KGHDR and SFDVKD. The V and J ends lost 1 base and 3 bases respectively, with 11 bases between them. CDR3 length equals 15 residues. The CDR3 region has the DNA TGTGCCACCAGTGATTTTGGGGGCAAGGAAGAGACCCAGTACTTC. Translation gives CATSDFGGKEETQYF.

CDR3 coding DNA: TGTGCCAGTAAGACAGGCCCCAGCTCTGGGGCCAACGTCCTGACTTTC. Its translation: CASKTGPSSGANVLTF. The genes are TRBV19 and TRBJ2-6, with TRBD1 as a possible D gene (6 bases). V dropped 7 bases and J dropped 0 bases, with 13 bases sitting between them. The germline V gene has CDR1 LNHDA and CDR2 SQIVND (reference sequence). CDR3 size: 16 residues.

CDR3 amino acids: CSASADIGLINEQFF. CDR3 bases: TGCAGTGCTAGTGCTGACATCGGCCTTATCAATGAGCAGTTCTTC. The chain recombines TRBV20-1 with TRBJ2-1; D not resolved. The length of the CDR3 is 15 residues. Germline V gives CDR1 DFQATT, CDR2 SNEGSKA (reference sequence). The V end was cut by 3 bases, the J end by 6 bases, with 18 bases between.

Only one count was recorded for this clone. The chain couples TRBV19 to TRBJ1-2; D is ambiguous. Germline CDR1 reads LNHDA; CDR2 reads SQIVND (reference sequence). This CDR3 contains 15 residues. V gave up 2 bases and J gave up 1 base, with 11 bases separating them. The CDR3 here is CASSISQALNYGYTF. CDR3 nucleotide sequence: TGTGCCAGTAGTATAAGCCAGGCCCTTAACTATGGCTACACCTTC.

The V and J genes are TRBV3-1 (or the pseudogene TRBV3-2) and TRBJ2-1, with D possibly TRBD2 on 6 matching bases. V lost 4 bases to trimming and J lost 3 bases, with 13 bases between them. Germline values: CDR1 LGHDT, CDR2 YNNKEL (reference sequence). The CDR3 is 15 residues long. CDR3 protein: CASSLSGQNYNEQFF. The CDR3 DNA reads TGTGCCAGCAGCCTTAGCGGACAAAACTACAATGAGCAGTTCTTC.

In its sample, this clone was seen a few times. V usage is TRBV24-1 and J usage is TRBJ1-4, with D uncertain. CDR1 is KGHDR and CDR2 is SFDVKD in the germline V gene. V was pared by 7 bases and J by 0 bases, with 8 bases between. This CDR3 is built from 14 residues. Written as DNA, the CDR3 is TGTGCCACCAGCGGAGGAGCAACTAATGAAAAACTGTTTTTT. Translated: CATSGGATNEKLFF.